This T cell receptor beta chain originates from a study of shared clonotypes between healthy human individuals. The overall study: Each donor had three CD4 naive, three CD4 memory, two CD8 naive and one CD8 memory plate.

After removal of 0 bases from V and 7 bases from J, the junction contained 1 base not matched to a gene. In germline, CDR1 is SGHRS, CDR2 YFSETQ. The CDR3 runs to 13 residues. From CD4+ cells came CD45RA+ naive and CD45RA-negative memory subsets. Genomic DNA of every subset was divided equally among multiple immunoSEQ plates. Only in-frame clones appear in the TCRdb table, and some are missing; sequencing was by immunoSEQ multiplex PCR. The table includes around 990,000 clones, approximately 75% detected once. This chain joins TRBV5-1 and TRBJ1-1; 9 positions match TRBD1. The sequence came from a man between 18 and 29 years old in good health. Some clones in this sample may be carry-over from other donors' samples. Material: memory CD4+ T cells from PBMCs. Stated subset: CD45RA-negative fraction. CDR3 nucleotide sequence: TGCGCCAGCAGCTTGGGACAGGGGGGTGAAGCTTTCTTT. Translation: CASSLGQGGEAFF.